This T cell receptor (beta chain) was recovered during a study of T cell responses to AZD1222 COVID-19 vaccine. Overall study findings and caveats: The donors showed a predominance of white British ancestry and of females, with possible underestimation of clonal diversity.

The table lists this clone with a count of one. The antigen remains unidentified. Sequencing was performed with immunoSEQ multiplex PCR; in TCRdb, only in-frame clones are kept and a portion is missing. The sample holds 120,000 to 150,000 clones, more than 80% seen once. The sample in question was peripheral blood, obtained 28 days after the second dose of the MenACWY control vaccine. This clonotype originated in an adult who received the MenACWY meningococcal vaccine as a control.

CDR3 protein: CSVPLDGYDEQYF. The CDR3 DNA is TGCAGCGTCCCCCTTGACGGGTATGACGAGCAGTACTTC. The chain has TRBV29-1 and TRBJ2-7; no definite D call. The CDR3 is made up of 13 amino acids. Trimming shortened V by 6 bases and J by 5 bases, and 17 bases separated the two germline ends. The germline V gene has CDR1 SQVTM and CDR2 ANQGSEA.